This T cell receptor (beta chain) was sequenced during a study of blood T cell repertoires in COVID-19. At the level of the study: From T cells, B-cell-depleted T cells, or PBMCs came the material, which was cDNA or gDNA.

As processed by the authors: Amplifying reference gene primers gave estimates of nucleated cell counts. Some clones are missing from TCRdb's copy, which holds only in-frame ones; the method was immunoSEQ multiplex PCR. The V and J calls and clone size were taken over from that table, and D and trimming were inferred from the DNA. Here the sample spans about 250,000 clones, 88% being singletons. Sequenced material: PBMCs or T cells enriched from blood (not recorded which). This TCR derives from a woman aged 45-65 years who had recovered from COVID-19.

This CDR3 is CASSPSGQFHTEAFF. CDR3 in DNA: TGTGCCAGCAGCCCGTCAGGACAGTTTCACACTGAAGCTTTCTTT. The rearrangement uses TRBV7-2 and TRBJ1-1; tentatively, D is TRBD1 (6 bases). V gave up 5 bases and J gave up 3 bases, with 16 bases separating them. The CDR3 extends over 15 amino acids. CDR1 and CDR2 from the germline V gene are SGHTA and FQGNSA.